This T cell receptor (beta chain) was captured in a study of T cell responses to AZD1222 COVID-19 vaccine. Study findings and constraints: Vaccine-related CD4 TCRs covered spike, predominating at 160-218 and 743-854. Sampling that yielded the repertoires occurred only after the peak T cell response. Unmutated variant regions reportedly attract nearly half of all spike-specific TCRs.

CDR3 length equals 12 residues. Deletions cut 7 bases from V and 4 bases from J, with 10 bases between. Germline CDR1 is LGHDT and CDR2 is YNNKEL (reference sequence). On this clone: Its target is not known.

The table came from immunoSEQ multiplex PCR; TCRdb's copy has only in-frame clones and leaves some out. The sample carries about 81,000 clones, less than 95% recorded once. The chain carries TRBV3-1 (or the pseudogene TRBV3-2) and TRBJ2-5, with unresolved D. Sequences were derived from peripheral blood, sampled 28 days after the second AZD1222 dose. The clonotype was recovered from an adult who received the AZD1222 COVID-19 vaccine. CDR3 sequence: CASMAPGETQYF. DNA for the CDR3: TGTGCCAGCATGGCGCCAGGAGAGACCCAGTACTTC.